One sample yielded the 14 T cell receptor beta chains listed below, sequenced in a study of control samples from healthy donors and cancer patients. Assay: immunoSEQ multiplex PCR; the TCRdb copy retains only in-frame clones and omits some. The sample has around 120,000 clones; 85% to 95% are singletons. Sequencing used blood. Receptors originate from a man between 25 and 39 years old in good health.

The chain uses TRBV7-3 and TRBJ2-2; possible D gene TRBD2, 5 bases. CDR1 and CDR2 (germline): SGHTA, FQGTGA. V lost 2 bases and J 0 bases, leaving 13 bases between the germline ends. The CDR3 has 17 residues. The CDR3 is CASSLSSGLANTGELFF. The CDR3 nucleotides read TGTGCCAGCAGCTTATCTTCCGGACTCGCGAACACCGGGGAGCTGTTTTTT.

DNA for the CDR3: TGCAGTGCTAGATTCGATTCACCCCTCCACTTT. Translated, it gives CSARFDSPLHF. The V gene is TRBV20-1, the J gene TRBJ1-6; D unclear. Trimming pared 2 bases from V and 8 bases from J, leaving 4 bases between. The CDR3 extends over 11 amino acids. Germline V gene sequence: CDR1 DFQATT, CDR2 SNEGSKA (reference sequence).

CDR3 in amino acids: CASSIGSRSNEKLFF. In nucleotides, the CDR3 is TGTGCCAGTAGTATAGGGTCGAGATCTAATGAAAAACTGTTTTTT. This chain links TRBV19 with TRBJ1-4; D uncertain. V was clipped by 1 base and J by 3 bases, with 9 bases between them. Germline V gene lookup returns CDR1 LNHDA and CDR2 SQIVND (reference sequence). There are 15 residues in the CDR3.

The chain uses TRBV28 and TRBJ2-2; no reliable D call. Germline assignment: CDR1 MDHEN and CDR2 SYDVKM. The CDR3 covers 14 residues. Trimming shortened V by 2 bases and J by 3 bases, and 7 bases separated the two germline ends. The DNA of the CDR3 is TGTGCCAGCAGTTTACAGGTTCACACCGGGGAGCTGTTTTTT. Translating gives CASSLQVHTGELFF. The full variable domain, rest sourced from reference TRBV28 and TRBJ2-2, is DVKVTQSSRYLVKRTGEKVFLECVQDMDHENMFWYRQDPGLGLRLIYFSYDVKMKEKGDIPEGYSVSREKKERFSLILESASTNQTSMYLCASSLQVHTGELFFGEGSRLTVL.

The CDR3 sequence: CASSLGPGGYEQYF. The CDR3, as DNA: TGTGCCAGCAGCTTGGGGCCGGGCGGCTACGAGCAGTACTTC. The chain joins TRBV5-4 to TRBJ2-7; no definite D call. This CDR3 contains 14 residues. The germline gives CDR1 SGHNT, CDR2 YYREEE (reference sequence). Trimming took off 0 bases at V and 3 bases at J, with 10 bases between the two ends.

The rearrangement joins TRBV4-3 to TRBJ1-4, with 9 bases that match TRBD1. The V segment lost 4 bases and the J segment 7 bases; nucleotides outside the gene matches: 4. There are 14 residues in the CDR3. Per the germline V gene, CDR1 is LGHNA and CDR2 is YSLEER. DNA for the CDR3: TGCGCCAGCAGCCCCGGGACAGGGATTGAAAAACTGTTTTTT. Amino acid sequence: CASSPGTGIEKLFF.

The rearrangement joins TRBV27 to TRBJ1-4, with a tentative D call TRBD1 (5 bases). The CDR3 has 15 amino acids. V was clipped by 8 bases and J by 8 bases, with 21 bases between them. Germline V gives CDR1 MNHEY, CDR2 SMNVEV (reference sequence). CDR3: CASGGVAGPYEKLFF. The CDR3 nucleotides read TGTGCCAGCGGGGGGGTGGCGGGTCCCTACGAAAAACTGTTTTTT.

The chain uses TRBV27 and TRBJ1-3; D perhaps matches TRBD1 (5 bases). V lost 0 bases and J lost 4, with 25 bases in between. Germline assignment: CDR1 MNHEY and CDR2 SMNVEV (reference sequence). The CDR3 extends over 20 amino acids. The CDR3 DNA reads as TGTGCCAGCAGTTTATCGATAAGGAGAGGGGAGAGGACCTCCGGAAACACCATATATTTT. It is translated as CASSLSIRRGERTSGNTIYF.

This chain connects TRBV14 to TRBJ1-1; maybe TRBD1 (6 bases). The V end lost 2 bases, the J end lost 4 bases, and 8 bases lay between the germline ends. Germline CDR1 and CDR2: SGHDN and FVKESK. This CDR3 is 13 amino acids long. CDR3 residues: CASSQTGTTEAFF. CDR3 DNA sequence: TGTGCCAGCAGCCAAACAGGGACCACTGAAGCTTTCTTT.

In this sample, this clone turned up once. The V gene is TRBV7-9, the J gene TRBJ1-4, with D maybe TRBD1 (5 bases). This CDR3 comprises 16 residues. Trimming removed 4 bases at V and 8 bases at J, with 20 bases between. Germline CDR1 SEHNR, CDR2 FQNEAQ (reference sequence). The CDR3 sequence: CASSSTTVTSREKLFF. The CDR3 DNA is TGTGCCAGCAGCTCGACGACAGTCACATCACGGGAAAAACTGTTTTTT.

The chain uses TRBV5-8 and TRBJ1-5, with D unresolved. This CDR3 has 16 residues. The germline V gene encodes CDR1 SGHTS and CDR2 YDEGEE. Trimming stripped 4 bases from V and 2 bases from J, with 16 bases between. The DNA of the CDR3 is TGTGCCAGCAGCCCGGCCTATGGCGTAGGCAATCAGCCCCAGCATTTT. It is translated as CASSPAYGVGNQPQHF.

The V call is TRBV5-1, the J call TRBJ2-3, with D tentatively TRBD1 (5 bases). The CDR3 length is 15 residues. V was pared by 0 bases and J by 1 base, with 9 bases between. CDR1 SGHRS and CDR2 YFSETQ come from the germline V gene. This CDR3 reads CASSLGEQGTDTQYF. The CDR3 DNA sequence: TGCGCCAGCAGCTTGGGGGAACAGGGCACAGATACGCAGTATTTT.

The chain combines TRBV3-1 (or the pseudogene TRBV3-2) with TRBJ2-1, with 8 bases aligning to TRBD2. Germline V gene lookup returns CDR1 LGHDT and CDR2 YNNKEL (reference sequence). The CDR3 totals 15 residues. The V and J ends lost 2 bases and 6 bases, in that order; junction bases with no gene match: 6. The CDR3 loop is CASSQRGGLPNEQFF. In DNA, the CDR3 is TGTGCCAGCAGCCAACGGGGGGGCCTCCCCAATGAGCAGTTCTTC.

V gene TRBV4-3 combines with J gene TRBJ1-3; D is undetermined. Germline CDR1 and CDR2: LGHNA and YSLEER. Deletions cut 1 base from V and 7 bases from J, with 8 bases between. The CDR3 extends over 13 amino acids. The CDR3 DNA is TGCGCCAGCAGCCAAGTTGGTTTCAACACCATATATTTT. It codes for CASSQVGFNTIYF.